Included here is one TCR beta chain sequence, with context. The data are from a study of T-cell memory formation after mild COVID-19. CDR1 and CDR2 (germline): SGHTA, FQGNSA. This CDR3 is 18 amino acids long. The V gene end was trimmed by 5 bases and the J gene end by 1 base; junction bases not matched to a gene: 11. From 5'RACE with constant-segment primers came TCR alpha and TCR beta cDNA libraries that carried sample barcodes and UMIs. TCRdb reprocessed the 5' RACE reads with MiXCR, giving one entry per CDR3 protein. The sample lists 580,000 or so distinct CDR3 sequences; 15% to 20% were seen once.

This sequence originates from an adult woman who had mild COVID-19 (a few samples of this study predate the infection). Cell type and time point are not known. The sample comprised PBMCs or a T cell subset sorted from them (not recorded which). The chain is built from TRBV7-2 and TRBJ2-5; 12 bases agree with TRBD2. DNA for the CDR3: TGTGCCAGCAGCGTACCCGCGCTAGCGGGAGGGCTCCAAGAGACCCAGTACTTC. As protein: CASSVPALAGGLQETQYF.